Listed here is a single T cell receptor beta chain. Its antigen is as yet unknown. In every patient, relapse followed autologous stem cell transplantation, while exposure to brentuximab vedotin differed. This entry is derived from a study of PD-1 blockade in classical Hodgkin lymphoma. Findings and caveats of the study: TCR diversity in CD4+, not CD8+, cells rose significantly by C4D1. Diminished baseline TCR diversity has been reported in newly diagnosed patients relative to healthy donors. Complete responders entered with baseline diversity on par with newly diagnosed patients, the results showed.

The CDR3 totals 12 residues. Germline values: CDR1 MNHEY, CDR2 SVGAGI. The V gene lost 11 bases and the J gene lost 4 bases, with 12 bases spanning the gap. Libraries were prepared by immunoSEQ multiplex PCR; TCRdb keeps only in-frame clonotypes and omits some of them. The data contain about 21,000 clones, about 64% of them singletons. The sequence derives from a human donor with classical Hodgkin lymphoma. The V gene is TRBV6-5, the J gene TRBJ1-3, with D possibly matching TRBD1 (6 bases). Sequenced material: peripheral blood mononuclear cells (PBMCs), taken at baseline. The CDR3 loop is CAPQGFGNTIYF. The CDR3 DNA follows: TGTGCCCCCCAGGGGTTCGGAAACACCATATATTTT.